This T cell receptor (beta chain) was retrieved from a study of T cells after yellow fever vaccination. For TCR, cDNA came from 5'RACE template switching, which added a universal primer site and UMIs. MiXCR, run by TCRdb on the 5' RACE reads, gives a single entry per CDR3 protein. Among 200,000 to 250,000 distinct CDR3 sequences listed, roughly 7.2% were seen once. For this clonotype: Antigen specificity is unknown.

Regarding the study as a whole: Most primary-vaccination clones reappeared after the booster (just under 98% CD4, roughly 88% CD8). Abundant clonotypes (contaminants from the bulk population) could be present in FACS-sorted repertoires.

Trimming took 4 bases from V and 6 from J, leaving 6 bases between them. The CDR3 is made up of 11 amino acids. Germline V CDR1 and CDR2: SGHTA, FQGNSA. This rearrangement joins TRBV7-2 to TRBJ2-5; no definite D call. The input for sequencing was CD4+ T cells sorted from PBMCs, taken 15 days after the yellow fever booster vaccination. The sequence was collected from a man between 25 and 39 years old who received the YFV17D yellow fever vaccine. The CDR3 DNA reads TGTGCCAGCAGCTCGCTAAAGACCCAGTACTTC. It specifies CASSSLKTQYF.